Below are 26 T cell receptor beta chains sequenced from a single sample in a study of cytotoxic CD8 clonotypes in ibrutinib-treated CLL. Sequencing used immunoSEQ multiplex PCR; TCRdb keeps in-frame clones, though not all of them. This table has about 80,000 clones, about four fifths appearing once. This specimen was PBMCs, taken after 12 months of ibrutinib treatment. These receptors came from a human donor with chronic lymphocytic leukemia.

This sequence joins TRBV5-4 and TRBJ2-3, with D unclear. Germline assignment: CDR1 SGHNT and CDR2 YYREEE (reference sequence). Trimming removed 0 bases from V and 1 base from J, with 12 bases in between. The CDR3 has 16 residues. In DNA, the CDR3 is TGTGCCAGCAGCTTGGGGCCGGGTTCGGGCACAGATACGCAGTATTTT. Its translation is CASSLGPGSGTDTQYF.

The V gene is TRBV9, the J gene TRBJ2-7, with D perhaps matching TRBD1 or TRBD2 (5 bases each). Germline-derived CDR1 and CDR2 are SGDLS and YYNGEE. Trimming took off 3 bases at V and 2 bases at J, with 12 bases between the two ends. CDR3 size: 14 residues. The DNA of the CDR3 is TGTGCCAGCAGCGGGGGGTTGGCCCCCTACGAGCAGTACTTC. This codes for CASSGGLAPYEQYF.

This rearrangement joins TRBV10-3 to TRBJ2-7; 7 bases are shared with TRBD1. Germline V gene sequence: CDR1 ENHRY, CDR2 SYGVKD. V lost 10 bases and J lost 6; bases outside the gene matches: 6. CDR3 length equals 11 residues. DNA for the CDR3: TGTGCCAGCGCAACAGGGGCCGAGCAGTACTTC. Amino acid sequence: CASATGAEQYF.

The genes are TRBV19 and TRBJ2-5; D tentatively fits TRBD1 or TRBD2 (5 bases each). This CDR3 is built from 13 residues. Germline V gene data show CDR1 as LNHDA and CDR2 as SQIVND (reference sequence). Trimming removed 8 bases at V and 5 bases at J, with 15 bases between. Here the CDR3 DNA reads TGTGCCAGTGGGGGTGGCTCGAGGGAGACCCAGTACTTC. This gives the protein CASGGGSRETQYF.

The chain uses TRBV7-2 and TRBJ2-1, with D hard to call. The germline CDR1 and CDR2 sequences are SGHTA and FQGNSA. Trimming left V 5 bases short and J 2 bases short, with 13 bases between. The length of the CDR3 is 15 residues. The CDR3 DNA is TGTGCCAGCAGCCCCTCATGGGCCGCCTACAATGAGCAGTTCTTC. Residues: CASSPSWAAYNEQFF.

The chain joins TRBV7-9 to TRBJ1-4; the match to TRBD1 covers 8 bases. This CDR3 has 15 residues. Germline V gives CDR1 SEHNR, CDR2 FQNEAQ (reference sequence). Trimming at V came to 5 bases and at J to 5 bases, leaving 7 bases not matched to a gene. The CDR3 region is CASSAGQAENEKLFF. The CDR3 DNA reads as TGTGCCAGCAGCGCGGGACAGGCGGAAAATGAAAAACTGTTTTTT.

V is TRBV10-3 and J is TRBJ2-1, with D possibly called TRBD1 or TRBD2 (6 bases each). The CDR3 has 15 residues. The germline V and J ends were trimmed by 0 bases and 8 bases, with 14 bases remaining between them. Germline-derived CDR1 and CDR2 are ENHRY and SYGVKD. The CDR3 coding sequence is TGTGCCATCAGTGAGTCGGGAGGCAGGGGTCATGAGCAGTTCTTC. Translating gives CAISESGGRGHEQFF.

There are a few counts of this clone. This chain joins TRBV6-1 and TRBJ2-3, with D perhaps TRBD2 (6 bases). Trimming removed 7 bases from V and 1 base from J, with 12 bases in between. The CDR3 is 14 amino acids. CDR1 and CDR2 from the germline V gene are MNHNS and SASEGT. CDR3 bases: TGTGCCAGCACCGACGGAGGGGGCACAGATACGCAGTATTTT. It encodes CASTDGGGTDTQYF.

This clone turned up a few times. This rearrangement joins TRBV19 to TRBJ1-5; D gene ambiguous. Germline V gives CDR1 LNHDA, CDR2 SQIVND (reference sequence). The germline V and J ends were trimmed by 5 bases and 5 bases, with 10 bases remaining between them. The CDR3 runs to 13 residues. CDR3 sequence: CASSLERDQPQHF. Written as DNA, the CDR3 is TGTGCCAGTAGTCTCGAGAGGGATCAGCCCCAGCATTTT.

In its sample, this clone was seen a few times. CDR3 coding DNA: TGTGCCAGCAGCTTATCGCTGAACACTGAAGCTTTCTTT. Its protein product is CASSLSLNTEAFF. V gene TRBV7-3 combines with J gene TRBJ1-1; D remains ambiguous. This CDR3 has 13 residues. The V gene's germline CDR1 is SGHTA and CDR2 FQGTGA. The ends were cut back, 2 bases at V and 0 bases at J, with 4 bases in the middle.

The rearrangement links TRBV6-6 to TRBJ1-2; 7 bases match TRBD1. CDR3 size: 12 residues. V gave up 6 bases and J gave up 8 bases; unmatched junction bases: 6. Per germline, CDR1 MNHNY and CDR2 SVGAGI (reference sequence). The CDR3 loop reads CASRTQGLGYTF. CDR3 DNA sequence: TGTGCCAGCAGAACACAGGGGTTGGGCTACACCTTC.

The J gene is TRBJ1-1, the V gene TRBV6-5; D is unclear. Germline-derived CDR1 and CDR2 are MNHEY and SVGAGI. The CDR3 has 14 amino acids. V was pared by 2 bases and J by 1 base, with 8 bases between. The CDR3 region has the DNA TGTGCCAGCAGTTACGGGCCAGCGAACACTGAAGCTTTCTTT. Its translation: CASSYGPANTEAFF.

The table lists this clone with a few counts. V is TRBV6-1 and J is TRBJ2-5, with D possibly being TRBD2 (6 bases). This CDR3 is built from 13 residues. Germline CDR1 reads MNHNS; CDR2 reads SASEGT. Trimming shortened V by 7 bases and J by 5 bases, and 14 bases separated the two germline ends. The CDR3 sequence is CASTRDSRETQYF. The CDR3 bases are TGTGCCAGCACCCGGGACTCCCGGGAGACCCAGTACTTC.

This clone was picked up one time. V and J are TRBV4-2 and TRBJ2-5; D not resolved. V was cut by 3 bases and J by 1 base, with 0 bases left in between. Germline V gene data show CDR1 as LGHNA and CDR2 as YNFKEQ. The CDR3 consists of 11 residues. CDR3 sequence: CASSHQETQYF. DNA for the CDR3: TGTGCCAGCAGCCACCAAGAGACCCAGTACTTC.

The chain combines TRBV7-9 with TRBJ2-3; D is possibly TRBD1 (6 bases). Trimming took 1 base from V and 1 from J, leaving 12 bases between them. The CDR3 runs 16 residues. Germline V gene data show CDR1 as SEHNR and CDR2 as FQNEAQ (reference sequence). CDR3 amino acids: CASSLGVGARTDTQYF. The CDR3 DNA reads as TGTGCCAGCAGCTTAGGGGTGGGGGCACGCACAGATACGCAGTATTTT.

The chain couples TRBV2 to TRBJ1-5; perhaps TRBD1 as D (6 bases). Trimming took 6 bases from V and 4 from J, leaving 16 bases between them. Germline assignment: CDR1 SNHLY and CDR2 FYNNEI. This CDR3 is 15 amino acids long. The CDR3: CASRVQGLGNQPQHF. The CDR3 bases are TGTGCCAGCAGAGTACAGGGTTTGGGTAATCAGCCCCAGCATTTT.

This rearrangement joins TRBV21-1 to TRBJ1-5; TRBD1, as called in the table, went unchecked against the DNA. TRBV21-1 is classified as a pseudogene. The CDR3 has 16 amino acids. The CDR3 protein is CASSPRTDYSNQPQHF. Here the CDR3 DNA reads TGTGCCAGCAGCCCCCGGACAGACTATAGCAATCAGCCCCAGCATTTT.

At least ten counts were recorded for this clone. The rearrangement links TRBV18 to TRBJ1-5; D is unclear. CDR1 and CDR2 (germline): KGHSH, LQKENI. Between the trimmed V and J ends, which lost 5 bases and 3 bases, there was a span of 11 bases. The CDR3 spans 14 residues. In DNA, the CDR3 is TGTGCCAGCTCAGCCGACACCCTCAATCAGCCCCAGCATTTT. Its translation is CASSADTLNQPQHF.

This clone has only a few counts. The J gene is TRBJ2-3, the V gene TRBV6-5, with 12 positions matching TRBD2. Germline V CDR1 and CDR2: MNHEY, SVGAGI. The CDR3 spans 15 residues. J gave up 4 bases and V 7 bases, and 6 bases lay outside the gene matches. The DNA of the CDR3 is TGTGCCAGCACCCGGACTAGCGGGGTGCCAGATACGCAGTATTTT. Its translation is CASTRTSGVPDTQYF.

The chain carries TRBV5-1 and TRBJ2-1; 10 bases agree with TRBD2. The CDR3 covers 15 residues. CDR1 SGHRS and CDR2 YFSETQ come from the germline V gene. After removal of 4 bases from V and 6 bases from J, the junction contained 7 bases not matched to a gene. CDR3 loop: CASSRLAGGANEQFF. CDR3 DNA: TGCGCCAGCAGCCGCTTAGCGGGAGGAGCCAATGAGCAGTTCTTC. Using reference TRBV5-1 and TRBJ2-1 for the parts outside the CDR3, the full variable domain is KAGVTQTPRYLIKTRGQQVTLSCSPISGHRSVSWYQQTPGQGLQFLFEYFSETQRNKGNFPGRFSGRQFSNSRSEMNVSTLELGDSALYLCASSRLAGGANEQFFGPGTRLTVL.

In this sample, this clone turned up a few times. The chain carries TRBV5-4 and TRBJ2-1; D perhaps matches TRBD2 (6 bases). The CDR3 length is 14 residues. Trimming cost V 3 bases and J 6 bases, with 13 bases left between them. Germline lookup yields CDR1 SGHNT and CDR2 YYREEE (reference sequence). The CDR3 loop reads CASSSGLPRNEQFF. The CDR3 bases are TGTGCCAGCAGCTCGGGACTCCCGCGCAATGAGCAGTTCTTC.

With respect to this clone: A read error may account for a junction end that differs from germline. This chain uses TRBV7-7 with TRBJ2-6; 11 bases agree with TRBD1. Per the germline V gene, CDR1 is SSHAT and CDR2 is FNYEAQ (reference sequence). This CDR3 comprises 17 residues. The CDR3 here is CASSPGQGGSGANVLTF. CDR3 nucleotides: TGTGCTAGCAGCCCGGGACAGGGGGGGTCTGGGGCCAACGTCCTGACTTTC. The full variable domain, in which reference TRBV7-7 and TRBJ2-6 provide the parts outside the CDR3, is GAGVSQSPRYKVTKRGQDVTLRCDPISSHATLYWYQQALGQGPEFLTYFNYEAQPDKSGLPSDRFSAERPEGSISTLTIQRTEQRDSAMYRCASSPGQGGSGANVLTFGAGSRLTVL.

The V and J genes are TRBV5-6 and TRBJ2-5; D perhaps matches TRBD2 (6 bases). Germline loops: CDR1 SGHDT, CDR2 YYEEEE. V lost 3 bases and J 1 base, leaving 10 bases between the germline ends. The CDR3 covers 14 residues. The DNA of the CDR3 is TGTGCCAGCAGCTGGGGACTCATCCAAGAGACCCAGTACTTC. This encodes CASSWGLIQETQYF.

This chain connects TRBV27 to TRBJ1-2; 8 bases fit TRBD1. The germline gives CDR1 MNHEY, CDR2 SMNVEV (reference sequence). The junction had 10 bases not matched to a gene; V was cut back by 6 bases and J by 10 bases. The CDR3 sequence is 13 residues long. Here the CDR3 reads CASSPNRQGSYTF. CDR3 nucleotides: TGTGCCAGCAGCCCCAACAGACAGGGGTCCTACACCTTC.

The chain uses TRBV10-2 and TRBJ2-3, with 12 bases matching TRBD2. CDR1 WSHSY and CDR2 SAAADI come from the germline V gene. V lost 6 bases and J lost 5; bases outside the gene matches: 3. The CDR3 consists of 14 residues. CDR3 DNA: TGCGCCAGCAGGCCTAGCGGGAGGGAAGATACGCAGTATTTT. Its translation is CASRPSGREDTQYF.

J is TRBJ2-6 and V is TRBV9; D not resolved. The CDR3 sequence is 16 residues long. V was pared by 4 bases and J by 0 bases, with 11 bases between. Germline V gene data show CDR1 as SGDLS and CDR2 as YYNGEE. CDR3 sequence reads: CASSWGSNSGANVLTF. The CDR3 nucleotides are TGTGCCAGCAGCTGGGGATCGAACTCTGGGGCCAACGTCCTGACTTTC.